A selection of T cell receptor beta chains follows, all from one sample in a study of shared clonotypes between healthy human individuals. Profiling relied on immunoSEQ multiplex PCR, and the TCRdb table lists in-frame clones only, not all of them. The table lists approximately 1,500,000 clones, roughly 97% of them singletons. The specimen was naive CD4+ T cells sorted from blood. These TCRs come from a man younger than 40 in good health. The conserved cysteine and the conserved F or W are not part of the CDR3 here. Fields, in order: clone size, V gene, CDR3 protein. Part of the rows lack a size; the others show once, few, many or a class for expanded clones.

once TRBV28 ASRRTSGLSGANVLT
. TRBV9 ASSVGLGEETRY
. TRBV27 ASSPLGRQGGETQY
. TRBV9 ASSADERYRTDTQY
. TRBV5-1 ASSPDTYEQY
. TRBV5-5 ASSGGFTGDTQY
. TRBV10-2 ASSDYSGEAEQY
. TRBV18 ASSPPSSRQSYEQY
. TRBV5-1 ASSLDGRPSNEQF
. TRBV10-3 AISESKGGPNQPQH